These 18 T cell receptor beta chains were all obtained from the same sample, sequenced in a study of T cell repertoires in cytomegalovirus infection. Using its own MiXCR run on the reads, TCRdb lists one record per CDR3 protein. The sample includes about 300,000 distinct CDR3 sequences, around 9.6% of them seen just once. The sequencing input was PBMCs. The receptors derive from a human donor in good health (CMV status not recorded). Some clones in this sample may be carry-over from other donors' samples.

At least ten counts were recorded for this clonotype. The rearrangement uses TRBV2 and TRBJ1-1; D may be TRBD1 (6 bases). The CDR3 loop spans 13 amino acids. V was clipped by 0 bases and J by 9 bases, with 11 bases between them. The germline V gene has CDR1 SNHLY and CDR2 FYNNEI. The CDR3 nucleotides are TGTGCCAGCAGTGAAGCGTCGGGGGGCCAAGCTTTCTTT. Residues: CASSEASGGQAFF.

Comment on this clonotype: A read error is possible here, since a much larger clone lies one base away. This rearrangement joins TRBV28 to TRBJ1-2; 7 nucleotides agree with TRBD1. Germline V gene sequence: CDR1 MDHEN, CDR2 SYDVKM. This CDR3 has 14 residues. CDR3 in DNA: TGTGCCAGCAGTCCAGGGGGTCTGGGCTATAGCTACACCTTC. Protein product: CASSPGGLGYSYTF.

Points on this clonotype: A much larger clone is a single base away; this may be a read error. CDR3 sequence (DNA): TGTGCCAGCAGAGAATTTTCCGCAGGGAGGAGCACAGATACGCAGTATTTT. Protein product: CASREFSAGRSTDTQYF. The gene calls are TRBV25-1 and TRBJ2-3; tentative D call: TRBD2 (6 bases). This CDR3 comprises 17 residues. Germline CDR1 is MGHDK and CDR2 is SYGVNS.

In this sample, this clonotype turned up many times. The chain uses TRBV7-8 and TRBJ2-2; D call uncertain. CDR3 length equals 15 residues. Trimming took off 1 base at V and 4 bases at J, with 10 bases between the two ends. Germline V gene data show CDR1 as SGHVS and CDR2 as FQNEAQ. CDR3 residues: CASSLDPGLTGELFF. Written as DNA, the CDR3 is TGTGCCAGCAGCTTAGACCCGGGCCTCACCGGGGAGCTGTTTTTT.

This clonotype came up many times. V gene TRBV2 combines with J gene TRBJ2-1, with TRBD1 matching over 9 bases. In germline, CDR1 is SNHLY, CDR2 FYNNEI. This CDR3 has 15 amino acids. V was clipped by 6 bases and J by 7 bases; unmatched bases: 10. For the CDR3, the DNA is TGTGCCAGCAGCGCGGACAGGGGCTTCCTAAATGAGCAGTTCTTC. This sequence encodes CASSADRGFLNEQFF.

This clonotype has a count of ten or more. The rearrangement links TRBV7-2 to TRBJ2-2, with D tentatively TRBD1 (5 bases). V dropped 1 base and J dropped 7 bases, with 13 bases sitting between them. The CDR3 is 15 residues long. Per the germline V gene, CDR1 is SGHTA and CDR2 is FQGNSA. The CDR3 sequence: CASSLDPGFDGELFF. The CDR3 coding sequence is TGTGCCAGCAGCTTAGACCCAGGGTTCGACGGGGAGCTGTTTTTT.

This clonotype appeared a few times. The rearrangement joins TRBV28 to TRBJ2-2; 8 bases match TRBD2. V dropped 1 base and J dropped 7; count of bases not matched to a gene: 8. The CDR3 loop spans 16 amino acids. Germline V gene data show CDR1 as MDHEN and CDR2 as SYDVKM. The CDR3 loop is CASSLSSAGAYGELFF. The CDR3 nucleotides read TGTGCCAGCAGTTTATCCTCAGCGGGGGCGTACGGGGAGCTGTTTTTT.

About this clonotype: Here the CDR3 omits its conserved ending phenylalanine or tryptophan, so a read error is the likely source. The DNA is omitted, as the CDR3 cannot be located on it reliably, and the CDR3 follows TCRdb's listing. This chain joins TRBV23-1 and TRBJ2-1; the table's D call of TRBD2 was not tested on the DNA. TRBV23-1 is treated as an ORF (open reading frame) with a function not yet certain. The CDR3 is 12 residues long, counting both termini. CDR3: CASSQSAKRGMS.

This clonotype has at least ten counts. J is TRBJ2-7 and V is TRBV27; D may be TRBD1 or TRBD2 (5 bases each). Germline lookup yields CDR1 MNHEY and CDR2 SMNVEV (reference sequence). CDR3 length equals 13 residues. V lost 5 bases to trimming and J lost 7 bases, with 15 bases between them. CDR3 loop: CASSLPGRHEQYF. The CDR3 nucleotides are TGTGCCAGCAGTCTCCCGGGGCGGCATGAGCAGTACTTC.

This clonotype showed up many times. The rearrangement links TRBV6-2 or TRBV6-3 to TRBJ2-5; 8 bases align to TRBD2. The CDR3 is 18 amino acids. V shed 2 bases and J 3 bases; nucleotides not matched to a gene: 14. Looked up from germline, CDR1 is MNHEY and CDR2 is SVGEGT. The CDR3 nucleotides read TGTGCCAGCAGTTACCCAACGGAGCGGGGGCCCTCGGAAGAGACCCAGTACTTC. The encoded protein is CASSYPTERGPSEETQYF.

Ten or more counts support this clonotype. The chain has TRBV29-1 and TRBJ1-5; D perhaps matches TRBD1 (5 bases). The CDR3 is made up of 12 amino acids. From germline, CDR1 is SQVTM and CDR2 ANQGSEA. V gave up 4 bases and J gave up 13 bases, with 17 bases separating them. CDR3 in amino acids: CSVVGTHGHQHF. In nucleotides, the CDR3 is TGCAGCGTTGTAGGGACCCACGGTCATCAGCATTTT. Complete variable domain (other parts from reference TRBV29-1 and TRBJ1-5): SAVISQKPSRDICQRGTSLTIQCQVDSQVTMMFWYRQQPGQSLTLIATANQGSEATYESGFVIDKFPISRPNLTFSTLTVSNMSPEDSSIYLCSVVGTHGHQHFGDGTRLSIL.

This clonotype was observed at least ten times. The chain joins TRBV27 to TRBJ2-1; D perhaps matches TRBD1 (6 bases). Between the trimmed V and J ends, which lost 5 bases and 3 bases, there was a span of 8 bases. In germline, CDR1 is MNHEY, CDR2 SMNVEV (reference sequence). The CDR3 runs to 13 residues. CDR3 region: CASSVDSYNEQFF. The DNA of the CDR3 is TGTGCCAGCAGTGTGGACAGCTACAATGAGCAGTTCTTC.

This clonotype was seen ten or more times. The chain joins TRBV19 to TRBJ1-1; D is possibly TRBD1 (5 bases). Trimming took off 7 bases at V and 2 bases at J, with 17 bases between the two ends. The germline V gene has CDR1 LNHDA and CDR2 SQIVND (reference sequence). This CDR3 is built from 15 residues. The CDR3 nucleotides are TGTGCCAGTACCATGAAGTCCGGGGCAAACACTGAAGCTTTCTTT. It is translated as CASTMKSGANTEAFF.

This clonotype was seen many times. The rearrangement joins TRBV19 to TRBJ2-5; tentatively, D is TRBD1 (6 bases). The CDR3 consists of 15 residues. Per germline, CDR1 LNHDA and CDR2 SQIVND (reference sequence). Trimming cost V 5 bases and J 5 bases, with 18 bases left between them. The CDR3 here is CASSYSRDKSETQYF. CDR3 coding DNA: TGTGCCAGTAGTTATAGCCGGGACAAATCTGAGACCCAGTACTTC.

Comments on this clonotype: A much more abundant neighbour one base away suggests this may be a read error. The chain uses TRBV7-2 and TRBJ2-3, with TRBD1 identical over 10 bases. Losses at the gene ends were 4 bases for V and 0 bases for J; bases not matched to a gene: 10. This CDR3 contains 18 residues. The germline CDR1 and CDR2 sequences are SGHTA and FQGNSA. CDR3 loop: CASSSDRGPWTSTDTQYF. The CDR3 nucleotides read TGTGCCAGCAGCTCAGACAGGGGGCCGTGGACCAGCACAGATACGCAGTATTTT.

This clonotype showed up many times. The chain links TRBV2 to TRBJ2-5, with TRBD2 matching over 9 bases. The CDR3 extends over 15 amino acids. Looked up from germline, CDR1 is SNHLY and CDR2 is FYNNEI. Trimming took 7 bases from V and 0 from J; bases not matched to a gene: 6. The CDR3 region has the DNA TGTGCCAGCACGGGACTAGCCGACTACCAAGAGACCCAGTACTTC. Translation: CASTGLADYQETQYF.

This clonotype was recorded many times. The chain has TRBV7-9 and TRBJ2-1, with 10 bases that match TRBD1. J was trimmed by 6 bases and V by 4 bases; bases with no gene match: 6. The CDR3 consists of 15 residues. Germline CDR1 reads SEHNR; CDR2 reads FQNEAQ (reference sequence). The CDR3 DNA reads as TGTGCCAGCAGCTCGGGACAGGGGACTTTCAATGAGCAGTTCTTC. Translation: CASSSGQGTFNEQFF.

There are many counts of this clonotype. The chain has TRBV25-1 and TRBJ2-5; TRBD1 agrees at 10 bases. This CDR3 region has 15 residues. The ends lost 0 bases at V and 5 bases at J; junction bases unmatched: 3. Germline V gene sequence: CDR1 MGHDK, CDR2 SYGVNS. CDR3 sequence reads: CASSEYGTGVETQYF. The CDR3 DNA follows: TGTGCCAGCAGTGAATATGGGACAGGGGTTGAGACCCAGTACTTC.